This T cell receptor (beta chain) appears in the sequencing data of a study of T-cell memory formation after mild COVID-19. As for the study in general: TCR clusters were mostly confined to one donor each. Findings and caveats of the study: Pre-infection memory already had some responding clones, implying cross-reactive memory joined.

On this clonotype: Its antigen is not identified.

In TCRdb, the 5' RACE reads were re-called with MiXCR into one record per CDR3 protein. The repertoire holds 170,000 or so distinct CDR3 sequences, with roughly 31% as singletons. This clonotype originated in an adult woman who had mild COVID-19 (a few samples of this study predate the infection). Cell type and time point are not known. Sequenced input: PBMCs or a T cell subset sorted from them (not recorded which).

CDR3 sequence reads: CASSLTGLQETQYF. The CDR3 nucleotides are TGTGCCAGCAGCTTGACAGGGCTGCAAGAGACCCAGTACTTC. The chain employs TRBV5-4 and TRBJ2-5, with D tentatively TRBD1 (6 bases). The CDR3 has 14 residues. Germline assignment: CDR1 SGHNT and CDR2 YYREEE (reference sequence). The V end was cut by 1 base, the J end by 2 bases, with 9 bases between.